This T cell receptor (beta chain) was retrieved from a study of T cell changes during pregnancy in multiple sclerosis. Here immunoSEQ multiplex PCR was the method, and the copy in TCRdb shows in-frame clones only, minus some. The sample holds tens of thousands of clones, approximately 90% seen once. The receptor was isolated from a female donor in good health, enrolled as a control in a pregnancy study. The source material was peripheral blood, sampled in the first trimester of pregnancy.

CDR3 nucleotide sequence: TGTGCCAGCAGCTTCTCGCGGCGGAAAGAGCGCTACGAGCAGTACTTC. This encodes CASSFSRRKERYEQYF. The V call is TRBV5-6, the J call TRBJ2-7; no definite D call. Germline-derived CDR1 and CDR2 are SGHDT and YYEEEE. The CDR3 covers 16 residues. Trimming pared 2 bases from V and 3 bases from J, leaving 18 bases between.